The clone carrying this T cell receptor beta chain was observed a handful of times. Its antigen is undetermined. These data originate in a study of beta chain features in type 1 diabetes. Germline trimming cut 7 bases from V and 8 bases from J; bases unmatched to any gene: 7. In germline, CDR1 is MNHEY, CDR2 SVGAGI. This CDR3 is 13 amino acids long. Whole-study findings and limits: A moderate, significant TCRB CDR3 shortening appeared in type 1 diabetes across four CD4+ subsets. For TCRB rearrangement, an influence of HLA type remained unresolved here. For patients and controls alike, PCR might favor shorter templates to the same degree.

Based on CD45RO/CCR7/CD25/CD127/CD95/CD27, CD4+ regulatory, stem cell-like memory, naive and central memory cells were sorted. Every bit of the isolated RNA underwent reverse transcription, so sequencing read expressed TCRB transcripts. Profiled with immunoSEQ multiplex PCR; TCRdb holds only in-frame clones, not every one. The sample records around 150,000 clones, approximately 10% being singletons. The sample comprised central memory CD4+ T cells from blood. This clonotype originated in a man aged 25-45 years with type 1 diabetes. V and J are TRBV6-5 and TRBJ2-7, with 11 bases identical to TRBD2. The CDR3 loop is CASTEVAGGKQYF. DNA for the CDR3: TGTGCCAGCACCGAAGTAGCGGGAGGGAAGCAGTACTTC.